One sample yielded the 15 T cell receptor beta chains listed below, sequenced in a study of CDR3 diversity in severe acne. MiXCR was run by TCRdb on the PCR reads, yielding one entry per CDR3 protein. This sample yields some 90,000 distinct CDR3 sequences, of which less than 65% are seen a single time; more than 9% belongs to the top ten. What was sequenced was blood. The receptors originated from a male donor with severe acne vulgaris.

A few counts support this clonotype. This rearrangement joins TRBV29-1 to TRBJ2-7; TRBD1 agrees at 7 bases. This CDR3 is 12 amino acids long. V was pared by 3 bases and J by 7 bases, with 6 bases of the junction left unmatched. Germline CDR1 reads SQVTM; CDR2 reads ANQGSEA. The CDR3 sequence is CSVEDRSGEQYF. The CDR3 DNA reads as TGCAGCGTTGAGGACAGGTCAGGAGAGCAGTACTTC.

This clonotype was seen many times. This chain uses TRBV19 with TRBJ2-1; 10 bases line up with TRBD1. The CDR3 totals 14 residues. The trim removed 9 bases at V and 12 bases at J, leaving 14 bases unmatched. From germline, CDR1 is LNHDA and CDR2 SQIVND (reference sequence). In nucleotides, the CDR3 is TGTGCCAGCCGTGATGGGACAGGGGTTCCTCGGCAGTTCTTC. Protein product: CASRDGTGVPRQFF.

A note on this clonotype: With a much larger clone just one base away, this may be a read error. The chain links TRBV5-1 to TRBJ2-3; 10 nucleotides match TRBD2. The germline V gene encodes CDR1 SGHRS and CDR2 YFSETQ. The CDR3 has 15 residues. CDR3 DNA sequence: TGTGCCAGCAGCCGAAAGCGGGAGGGCACAGGTACGCAGTATTTT. Amino acid sequence: CASSRKREGTGTQYF.

The chain links TRBV4-3 to TRBJ1-2, with D maybe TRBD1 (6 bases). V lost 6 bases, J lost 4 bases, and 18 bases lay in between. This CDR3 has 15 amino acids. Germline V gene data show CDR1 as LGHNA and CDR2 as YSLEER. The CDR3 protein is CASRSTGRAGYGYTF. The CDR3 DNA sequence: TGCGCCAGCAGGTCGACAGGCCGCGCTGGCTATGGCTACACCTTC.

This clonotype was counted many times. The chain combines TRBV2 with TRBJ2-3, with D perhaps matching TRBD2 (6 bases). CDR1 SNHLY and CDR2 FYNNEI come from the germline V gene. The CDR3 consists of 14 residues. Trimming stripped 4 bases from V and 8 bases from J, with 16 bases between. CDR3 bases: TGTGCCAGCAGTGCCGGGAGAGGGGAAGGTACGCAGTATTTT. Its translation is CASSAGRGEGTQYF.

A remark on this clonotype: This may come from a read error, since a much larger clone is one base off. The chain uses TRBV10-3 and TRBJ2-6; 7 bases map to TRBD2. This CDR3 comprises 17 residues. The germline V gene has CDR1 ENHRY and CDR2 SYGVKD. The CDR3 is CAISGEGGPAGANVLPF. Here the CDR3 DNA reads TGTGCCATCAGTGGGGAGGGAGGGCCTGCTGGGGCCAACGTCCTGCCTTTC.

Concerning this clonotype itself: One end of the junction varies from germline; a read error may be responsible. The genes are TRBV24-1 and TRBJ2-2; the D gene is possibly TRBD2 (6 bases). Looked up from germline, CDR1 is KGHDR and CDR2 is SFDVKD. The CDR3 spans 17 residues. CDR3 protein: CGTSDLSLARQTGELLF. The CDR3 DNA reads as TGTGGCACCAGTGATTTAAGTCTAGCGAGACAAACCGGGGAGCTGCTTTTT.

The chain has TRBV12-3 or TRBV12-4 and TRBJ2-1; either TRBD1 or TRBD2 may fit D (6 bases each). V was clipped by 2 bases and J by 9 bases, with 20 bases between them. The CDR3 covers 16 residues. The CDR3 region is CASSLSGDWNSGEQFF. The CDR3 region has the DNA TGTGCCAGCAGTTTATCAGGGGACTGGAACTCGGGTGAGCAGTTCTTC.

The chain links TRBV27 to TRBJ2-7, with 9 nucleotides matching TRBD2. The CDR3 has 14 residues. Germline V gene lookup returns CDR1 MNHEY and CDR2 SMNVEV (reference sequence). The V segment lost 8 bases and the J segment 7 bases; nucleotides outside the gene matches: 12. CDR3 sequence (DNA): TGTGCCAGCTACGACTTAGCGGGAGCTAGAGAGCAGTACTTC. The encoded protein is CASYDLAGAREQYF.

V gene TRBV6-5 combines with J gene TRBJ1-2; 9 bases line up with TRBD1. The ends lost 6 bases at V and 2 bases at J; junction bases unmatched: 7. The CDR3 has 15 amino acids. Germline V gene sequence: CDR1 MNHEY, CDR2 SVGAGI. CDR3 nucleotides: TGTGCCAGCAGCCGAAGCGGGACAGGGAACTATGGCTACACCTTC. Protein product: CASSRSGTGNYGYTF.

This clonotype was counted ten times or more. The rearrangement joins TRBV20-1 to TRBJ2-1; perhaps D is TRBD1 or TRBD2 (5 bases each). The length of the CDR3 is 15 residues. Between the trimmed V and J ends, which lost 4 bases and 4 bases, there was a span of 17 bases. The germline gives CDR1 DFQATT, CDR2 SNEGSKA (reference sequence). In DNA form, the CDR3 reads TGCAGTGCTATAGCGTCAGGGCGATCTTACAATGAGCAGTTCTTC. Protein product: CSAIASGRSYNEQFF.

V gene TRBV5-6 combines with J gene TRBJ2-7; D not certain. The CDR3 is made up of 13 amino acids. Trimming stripped 7 bases from V and 3 bases from J, with 14 bases between. The germline gives CDR1 SGHDT, CDR2 YYEEEE. CDR3 DNA sequence: TGTGCCAGCGCCGGGCTTCGGAGCTACGAGCAGTACTTC. It codes for CASAGLRSYEQYF.

Notes on this clonotype: A much bigger clone sits one base away, suggesting this may be a read error. The CDR3 region is CSTSVTGEANYEQYF. The CDR3 nucleotides are TGCAGTACTAGTGTAACAGGGGAAGCTAATTACGAGCAGTACTTC. This chain links TRBV20-1 with TRBJ2-7, with 7 bases identical to TRBD1. This CDR3 comprises 15 residues. Germline V gene lookup returns CDR1 DFQATT and CDR2 SNEGSKA (reference sequence).

A note on this clonotype: This may come from a read error, since a much larger clone is one base off. The CDR3 DNA reads as TGCGCCAGCAGCTTTGAACTAGCGATCTACAATGAGCAGCTCTTC. This translates into CASSFELAIYNEQLF. The J gene is TRBJ2-1, the V gene TRBV5-1, with 7 nucleotides matching TRBD2. There are 15 residues in the CDR3. Looked up from germline, CDR1 is SGHRS and CDR2 is YFSETQ.

In the case of this clonotype: A read error may account for a junction end that differs from germline. DNA of the CDR3: TGTGTCAGCAGCCAAAAGCGGGAGCACGAGCAGTACTTC. Protein sequence: CVSSQKREHEQYF. The chain carries TRBV11-2 and TRBJ2-7; 8 nucleotides line up with TRBD2. The CDR3 extends over 13 amino acids. CDR1 SGHAT and CDR2 FQNNGV come from the germline V gene. Variable domain in full (rest from reference TRBV11-2 and TRBJ2-7): EAGVAQSPRYKIIEKRQSVAFWCNPISGHATLYWYQQILGQGPKLLIQFQNNGVVDDSQLPKDRFSAERLKGVDSTLKIQPAKLEDSAVYLCVSSQKREHEQYFGPGTRLTVT.